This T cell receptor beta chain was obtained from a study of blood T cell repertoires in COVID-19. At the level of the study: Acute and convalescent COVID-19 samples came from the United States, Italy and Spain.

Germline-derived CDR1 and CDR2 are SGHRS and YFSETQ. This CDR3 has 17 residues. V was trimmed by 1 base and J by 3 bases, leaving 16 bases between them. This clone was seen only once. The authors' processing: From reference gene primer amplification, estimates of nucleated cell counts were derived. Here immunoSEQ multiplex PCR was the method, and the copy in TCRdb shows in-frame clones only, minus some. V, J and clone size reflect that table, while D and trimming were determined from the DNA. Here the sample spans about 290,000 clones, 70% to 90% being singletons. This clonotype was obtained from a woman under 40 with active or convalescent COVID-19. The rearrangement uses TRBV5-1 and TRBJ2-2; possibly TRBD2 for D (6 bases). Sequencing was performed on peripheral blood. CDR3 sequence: CASSLLPGLRDTGELFF. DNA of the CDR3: TGCGCCAGCAGCTTGTTACCGGGACTTCGGGACACCGGGGAGCTGTTTTTT.